Shown below are 7 T cell receptor beta chains from a single sample sequenced in a study of cytotoxic CD8 clonotypes in ibrutinib-treated CLL. Repertoires were generated with immunoSEQ multiplex PCR, while TCRdb's copy carries only in-frame clones and drops some. The sample lists fewer than 100,000 clones; roughly 77% were seen once. The sample here was PBMCs, taken after 12 months of ibrutinib treatment. The source of these receptors is a human donor with chronic lymphocytic leukemia.

This clone was recorded once. The V gene is TRBV27, the J gene TRBJ2-3; D remains unclear. The V gene's germline CDR1 is MNHEY and CDR2 SMNVEV (reference sequence). There are 15 residues in the CDR3. Trimming left V 1 base short and J 1 base short, with 9 bases between. The CDR3 region has the DNA TGTGCCAGCAGTTTATTGTCGGTCCGCACAGATACGCAGTATTTT. This sequence encodes CASSLLSVRTDTQYF.

The chain employs TRBV4-3 and TRBJ2-3; no firm D call. CDR3 length equals 14 residues. The germline CDR1 and CDR2 sequences are LGHNA and YSLEER. Trimming stripped 0 bases from V and 4 bases from J, with 8 bases between. CDR3 amino acids: CASSQDSGADTQYF. The CDR3 nucleotides are TGCGCCAGCAGCCAAGATTCGGGTGCAGATACGCAGTATTTT.

The chain joins TRBV7-3 to TRBJ2-3; 10 bases fit TRBD2. J gave up 4 bases and V 4 bases, and 5 bases lay outside the gene matches. CDR3 length equals 15 residues. Germline-derived CDR1 and CDR2 are SGHTA and FQGTGA. CDR3 protein: CASSSSGGQADTQYF. The DNA of the CDR3 is TGTGCCAGCAGCTCTAGCGGGGGTCAGGCAGATACGCAGTATTTT.

This clone is categorized as medium-sized. J is TRBJ1-6 and V is TRBV2; unclear D gene. V lost 5 bases and J 13 bases, leaving 18 bases between the germline ends. This CDR3 region has 14 residues. Germline V gene data show CDR1 as SNHLY and CDR2 as FYNNEI. The CDR3 here is CASSPTSSGSPLHF. The CDR3 DNA reads TGTGCCAGCAGTCCCACTAGTTCTGGGTCTCCCCTCCACTTT.

CDR3 loop: CASSPNGYGYTF. The CDR3 coding sequence is TGTGCCAGCAGTCCCAACGGCTATGGCTACACCTTC. The chain carries TRBV5-6 and TRBJ1-2; D is undetermined. CDR1 is SGHDT and CDR2 is YYEEEE in the germline V gene. Trimming removed 5 bases from V and 4 bases from J, with 9 bases in between. The CDR3 has 12 residues.

CDR3 nucleotides: TGTGCCACCAGCAGACCCATGGGGGGTGATACGCAGTATTTT. It yields the protein CATSRPMGGDTQYF. This chain uses TRBV15 with TRBJ2-3; a possible D gene is TRBD2 (6 bases). In germline, CDR1 is LNHNV, CDR2 YYDKDF (reference sequence). The V end was cut by 2 bases, the J end by 6 bases, with 12 bases between. There are 14 residues in the CDR3.

The V call is TRBV12-5, the J call TRBJ1-2; D unclear. The CDR3 runs to 14 residues. Germline V lookup: CDR1 LGHNT, CDR2 FRNRAP. Trimming left V 2 bases short and J 3 bases short, with 10 bases between. In DNA form, the CDR3 reads TGTGCTAGTGGTTTGCGGCCTTCGGACTATGGCTACACCTTC. It yields the protein CASGLRPSDYGYTF.